The 29 T cell receptor beta chains presented below share a single source sample, sequenced in a study of regulatory T cells in long-lasting Graves disease (TCRdb year 2021). The library was produced with multiplex PCR. Sequencing instrument: Illumina HiSeq 4000. CDR3 regions were amplified by Arm-PCR with iRepertoire HTBI primers to construct TCR beta libraries. TCRdb reworked the public reads: Q25 trimming with fastp, MiXCR clone assembly, productive beta chains retained. Each CDR3 protein gets just one entry, which takes the most common genes and DNA from the rows behind it. The sample profile shows approximately 480,000 distinct CDR3 sequences; around 16% of them were found once. The ten largest make up more than 10% of the sample. This specimen's time point label, per the study, means: newly diagnosed GD, antithyroid drugs for less than 3 months. RNA was extracted from PBMCs in TRIzol for both TCR sequencing and RNA sequencing.

This sample also belongs to another study, concerning T cells in Graves' hyperthyroidism and ophthalmopathy.

The material sequenced was peripheral blood mononuclear cells (PBMCs), taken at new diagnosis, from a patient treated with antithyroid drugs. Receptor source: a man aged 40-55 years with Graves disease. Donor details come from another sample of the same person, matched by shared clones.

The table lists this clonotype with many counts. This sequence joins TRBV29-1 and TRBJ2-3; 7 nucleotides agree with TRBD1. CDR1 and CDR2 from the germline V gene are SQVTM and ANQGSEA. The CDR3 runs to 15 residues. J gave up 0 bases and V 3 bases, and 6 bases lay outside the gene matches. In DNA, the CDR3 is TGCAGCGTTGAGGCCCGGGACAGAAGCACAGATACGCAGTATTTT. Protein: CSVEARDRSTDTQYF.

This clonotype was recorded many times. The chain employs TRBV2 and TRBJ1-5; TRBD1 matches 7 bases. The germline CDR1 and CDR2 sequences are SNHLY and FYNNEI. CDR3 length: 18 amino acids. The ends lost 6 bases at V and 4 bases at J; junction bases unmatched: 18. Here the CDR3 reads CASSKFRDSSPGNQPQHF. In DNA form, the CDR3 reads TGTGCCAGCAGCAAATTCCGGGACAGCTCCCCGGGGAATCAGCCCCAGCATTTT.

In its sample, this clonotype was seen a few times. The V and J genes are TRBV11-2 and TRBJ2-2; 14 bases match TRBD2. This CDR3 is built from 17 residues. V trimming: 5 bases; J trimming: 8 bases; junction bases outside the gene matches: 10. Germline V gene lookup returns CDR1 SGHAT and CDR2 FQNNGV. CDR3 in amino acids: CASSATSGRAVGGELFF. The CDR3 coding sequence is TGTGCCAGCAGCGCGACTAGCGGGAGGGCCGTTGGTGGGGAGCTGTTTTTT.

This clonotype was found many times. The J gene is TRBJ2-3, the V gene TRBV27; possible D gene TRBD1, 6 bases. Germline V gene lookup returns CDR1 MNHEY and CDR2 SMNVEV (reference sequence). CDR3 length equals 15 residues. Deletions cut 2 bases from V and 1 base from J, with 10 bases between. The CDR3, as DNA: TGTGCCAGCAGTTTAGTAAGACAGGGCACAGATACGCAGTATTTT. Amino acids: CASSLVRQGTDTQYF.

The V and J genes are TRBV7-3 and TRBJ2-2, with 7 bases aligning to TRBD1. J was trimmed by 5 bases and V by 6 bases; bases with no gene match: 6. Germline CDR1 and CDR2: SGHTA and FQGTGA. This CDR3 contains 14 residues. The CDR3 loop reads CASSMTGSTGELFF. DNA of the CDR3: TGTGCCAGCAGTATGACAGGGTCTACCGGGGAGCTGTTTTTT.

V gene TRBV4-1 combines with J gene TRBJ2-7; possibly TRBD1 for D (6 bases). V was shortened by 4 bases and J by 2 bases, with 15 bases between the two germline ends. The CDR3 has 15 amino acids. The V gene's germline CDR1 is MGHRA and CDR2 YSYEKL. CDR3 DNA sequence: TGCGCCAGCAGCCTACTGCCGGGACACCCCTACGAGCAGTACTTC. This sequence encodes CASSLLPGHPYEQYF.

This clonotype has a count of ten or more. The V call is TRBV16, the J call TRBJ1-2, with D tentatively TRBD1 (5 bases). Between the trimmed V and J ends, which lost 4 bases and 2 bases, there was a span of 14 bases. This CDR3 region has 15 residues. The germline gives CDR1 KGHSY, CDR2 FQNENV. CDR3 loop: CASSRVSNRNYGYTF. In nucleotides, the CDR3 is TGTGCCAGCAGCCGCGTATCTAACAGGAACTATGGCTACACCTTC.

At least ten counts were recorded for this clonotype. This chain joins TRBV5-1 and TRBJ2-5; D possibly matches TRBD1 or TRBD2 (5 bases each). Trimming left V 4 bases short and J 5 bases short, with 21 bases between. Germline CDR1 and CDR2: SGHRS and YFSETQ. This CDR3 spans 16 amino acids. The CDR3 spells CASSAGYGGRDETQYF. The CDR3 DNA is TGCGCCAGCAGCGCCGGCTATGGGGGACGTGATGAGACCCAGTACTTC.

This clonotype was observed at least ten times. The chain couples TRBV27 to TRBJ1-1, with 8 bases lining up with TRBD1. The CDR3 loop spans 17 amino acids. V lost 6 bases, J lost 4 bases, and 16 bases stayed unmatched. Germline V gene lookup returns CDR1 MNHEY and CDR2 SMNVEV (reference sequence). The CDR3 DNA sequence: TGTGCCAGCAGCCACATGAGACAGGGGAGGGTAGGCACTGAAGCTTTCTTT. The encoded protein is CASSHMRQGRVGTEAFF.

This sequence joins TRBV28 and TRBJ2-1; 12 bases are shared with TRBD2. Trimming at V came to 5 bases and at J to 3 bases, leaving 11 bases not matched to a gene. CDR1 and CDR2 (germline): MDHEN, SYDVKM. This CDR3 has 18 residues. The CDR3 nucleotides are TGTGCCAGCAGTCGGCGGCCTAGCGGGAGGGCCTACTACAATGAGCAGTTCTTC. It translates to CASSRRPSGRAYYNEQFF.

This clonotype was detected many times. The chain carries TRBV28 and TRBJ2-7; D possibly corresponds to TRBD1 (6 bases). V was clipped by 5 bases and J by 2 bases, with 13 bases between them. Germline CDR1 MDHEN, CDR2 SYDVKM. The CDR3 runs 14 residues. CDR3 sequence: CASSPGQPPYEQYF. The CDR3 DNA is TGTGCCAGCAGTCCGGGACAACCTCCCTACGAGCAGTACTTC.

The CDR3: CASSPAMGYNEQFF. CDR3 DNA sequence: TGTGCCAGCTCACCAGCGATGGGGTACAATGAGCAGTTCTTC. The chain uses TRBV18 and TRBJ2-1, with no clear D. V lost 2 bases to trimming and J lost 4 bases, with 9 bases between them. This CDR3 region has 14 residues. The germline CDR1 and CDR2 sequences are KGHSH and LQKENI.

About this clonotype itself: Lacking the conserved final phenylalanine or tryptophan, this CDR3 likely reflects a read error. The CDR3 region has the DNA TGCGCCAGCAGCTTGGAGGAAACCAGGGGTCGGGAGCAGCCCCAGCATCTT. It yields the protein CASSLEETRGREQPQHL. This sequence joins TRBV5-1 and TRBJ1-5; a weak D match, TRBD1 (6 bases). Germline V lookup: CDR1 SGHRS, CDR2 YFSETQ. With 0 bases removed from V and 7 bases from J, the gap between germline ends came to 20 bases. This CDR3 has 17 residues.

The sample holds a few counts of this clonotype. This rearrangement joins TRBV10-3 to TRBJ2-1; D perhaps matches TRBD1 (6 bases). Germline V gives CDR1 ENHRY, CDR2 SYGVKD. The CDR3 sequence is 15 residues long. V was clipped by 10 bases and J by 1 base, with 17 bases between them. The CDR3 is CATTPDRSSYNEQFF. The DNA of the CDR3 is TGTGCCACGACCCCAGACAGGTCTTCCTACAATGAGCAGTTCTTC.

This sequence joins TRBV12-3 or TRBV12-4 and TRBJ2-1; D uncertain. V shed 6 bases and J shed 4 bases, with 13 bases lying between them. There are 14 residues in the CDR3. As DNA, the CDR3 is TGTGCCAGCAGATCCCAATTAATATACAATGAGCAGTTCTTC. Translated: CASRSQLIYNEQFF.

This clonotype was detected many times. This chain links TRBV28 with TRBJ2-3; weak D call: TRBD1 (5 bases). The V gene lost 4 bases and the J gene lost 5 bases, with 16 bases spanning the gap. The CDR3 length is 15 residues. CDR1 and CDR2 from the germline V gene are MDHEN and SYDVKM. CDR3 nucleotide sequence: TGTGCCAGCAGTTCCTACCGGAAGGGGCTAGATACGCAGTATTTT. Its protein product is CASSSYRKGLDTQYF.

This chain links TRBV5-4 with TRBJ1-2; 8 bases align to TRBD1. CDR3 length equals 12 residues. CDR1 is SGHNT, CDR2 YYREEE, per germline (reference sequence). V dropped 4 bases and J dropped 8; count of bases not matched to a gene: 4. CDR3 bases: TGTGCCAGCAGCAGGACAGGGCTCGGCTACACCTTC. This sequence encodes CASSRTGLGYTF.

The rearrangement links TRBV20-1 to TRBJ2-1; D might be TRBD2 (6 bases). Germline V CDR1 and CDR2: DFQATT, SNEGSKA (reference sequence). V was shortened by 6 bases and J by 2 bases, with 14 bases between the two germline ends. The CDR3 loop spans 14 amino acids. The CDR3 sequence is CSARSGAAYNEQFF. CDR3 in DNA: TGCAGTGCACGTAGCGGAGCGGCCTACAATGAGCAGTTCTTC.

This clonotype was recorded many times. This chain joins TRBV5-1 and TRBJ2-2; TRBD2 is a possible D gene (5 bases). CDR1 is SGHRS and CDR2 is YFSETQ in the germline V gene. Trimming removed 4 bases at V and 7 bases at J, with 8 bases between. This CDR3 region has 12 residues. The CDR3 region is CASSIRDGELFF. CDR3 in DNA: TGCGCCAGCAGCATACGGGACGGGGAGCTGTTTTTT.

The sample holds one count of this clonotype. It differs at one base from a far larger clone, so likely a read error. The chain is built from TRBV11-2 and TRBJ1-1, with D unclear. This CDR3 comprises 15 residues. V was trimmed by 6 bases and J by 0 bases, leaving 14 bases between them. From germline, CDR1 is SGHAT and CDR2 FQNNGV. The CDR3 DNA is TGTGCCAGCAGTTTTTGCCCAGGAATGAACACTGAAGCTTTCTTT. This gives the protein CASSFCPGMNTEAFF.

In this sample, this clonotype turned up many times. This chain uses TRBV30 with TRBJ2-1; 9 positions agree with TRBD1. This CDR3 region has 14 residues. Trimming took 8 bases from V and 3 from J; bases not matched to a gene: 8. Germline loops: CDR1 GTSNPN, CDR2 SVGIG (reference sequence). CDR3 coding DNA: TGTGCCCAAGGCGGGACAGGGTTCTACAATGAGCAGTTCTTC. Translating gives CAQGGTGFYNEQFF.

This clonotype was found many times. The V and J genes are TRBV27 and TRBJ1-1, with D perhaps matching TRBD1 (6 bases). The germline CDR1 and CDR2 sequences are MNHEY and SMNVEV (reference sequence). The CDR3 is 14 amino acids. Trimming stripped 8 bases from V and 3 bases from J, with 16 bases between. The CDR3 loop reads CASGPTGGYTEAFF. For the CDR3, the DNA is TGTGCCAGCGGCCCGACAGGAGGATACACTGAAGCTTTCTTT.

Remarks on this clonotype: With a much larger clone just one base away, this may be a read error. This CDR3 is CSARPWDRDYEQYF. Written as DNA, the CDR3 is TGCAGTGCTAGACCCTGGGACAGGGACTACGAGCAGTACTTC. This sequence joins TRBV20-1 and TRBJ2-7, with 9 bases aligning to TRBD1. The CDR3 length is 14 residues. With V trimmed by 2 bases and J by 3 bases, 5 bases remained unmatched. CDR1 DFQATT and CDR2 SNEGSKA come from the germline V gene (reference sequence).

Of note for this clonotype: A much larger clone sits a single nucleotide away, making a read error possible. The chain couples TRBV7-8 to TRBJ2-7; D may be TRBD1 (7 bases). Germline CDR1 reads SGHVS; CDR2 reads FQNEAQ. The CDR3 extends over 13 amino acids. The CDR3 DNA sequence: TGTGCCAGCGGCTTAGGAGGGGGCCGCGAGCAGTACTTC. Translated, it gives CASGLGGGREQYF.

This clonotype was picked up a small number of times. The chain has TRBV4-1 and TRBJ2-1; D is ambiguous. The CDR3 spans 14 residues. The V end lost 1 base, the J end lost 7 bases, and 11 bases lay between the germline ends. Per the germline V gene, CDR1 is MGHRA and CDR2 is YSYEKL. In nucleotides, the CDR3 is TGCGCCAGCAGCCAAGTCTCTTTGGGGAATGAGCAGTTCTTC. Its protein product is CASSQVSLGNEQFF.

The J gene is TRBJ2-7, the V gene TRBV20-1; D is ambiguous. Trimming removed 1 base at V and 3 bases at J, with 13 bases between. This CDR3 comprises 14 residues. From germline, CDR1 is DFQATT and CDR2 SNEGSKA (reference sequence). The CDR3 DNA is TGCAGTGCTAGAGTTGGGGTAGGTTTCTACGAGCAGTACTTC. It specifies CSARVGVGFYEQYF.

The DNA of the CDR3 is TGTGCCAGCAGCTTAGCAGGGGGCTGGTACAATGAGCAGTTCTTC. Translation: CASSLAGGWYNEQFF. The chain links TRBV7-9 to TRBJ2-1; 7 bases line up with TRBD1. CDR3 length: 15 amino acids. The trim removed 0 bases at V and 4 bases at J, leaving 3 bases unmatched. Per germline, CDR1 SEHNR and CDR2 FQNEAQ (reference sequence).

This clonotype was seen at least ten times. The J gene is TRBJ1-1, the V gene TRBV12-3 or TRBV12-4, with D possibly TRBD1 on 5 matching bases. V shed 7 bases and J shed 6 bases, with 15 bases lying between them. The CDR3 has 13 amino acids. DNA for the CDR3: TGTGCCAGCAACGACCAGGGATCCCCTGAAGCTTTCTTT. This translates into CASNDQGSPEAFF.

The V gene is TRBV24-1, the J gene TRBJ2-2; 10 bases map to TRBD1. There are 15 residues in the CDR3. Germline V gene data show CDR1 as KGHDR and CDR2 as SFDVKD. With 9 bases clipped from V and 5 bases from J, the junction kept 8 bases outside the gene matches. The DNA for the CDR3 is TGTGCCACCCCTGCGCGGACAGGGGGGACCGGGGAGCTGTTTTTT. Protein: CATPARTGGTGELFF.